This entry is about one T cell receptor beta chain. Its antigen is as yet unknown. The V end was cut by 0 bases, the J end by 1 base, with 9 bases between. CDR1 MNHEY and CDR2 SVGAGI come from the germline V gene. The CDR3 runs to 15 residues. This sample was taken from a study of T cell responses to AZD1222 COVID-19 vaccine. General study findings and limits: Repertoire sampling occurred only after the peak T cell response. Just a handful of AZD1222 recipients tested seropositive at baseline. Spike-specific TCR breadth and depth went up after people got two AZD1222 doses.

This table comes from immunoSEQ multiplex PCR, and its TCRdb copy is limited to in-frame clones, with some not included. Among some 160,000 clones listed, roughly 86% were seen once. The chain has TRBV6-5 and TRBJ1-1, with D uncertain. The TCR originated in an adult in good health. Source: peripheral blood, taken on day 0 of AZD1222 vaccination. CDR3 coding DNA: TGTGCCAGCAGTTACTCGAGTTGGGAGAACACTGAAGCTTTCTTT. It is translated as CASSYSSWENTEAFF.